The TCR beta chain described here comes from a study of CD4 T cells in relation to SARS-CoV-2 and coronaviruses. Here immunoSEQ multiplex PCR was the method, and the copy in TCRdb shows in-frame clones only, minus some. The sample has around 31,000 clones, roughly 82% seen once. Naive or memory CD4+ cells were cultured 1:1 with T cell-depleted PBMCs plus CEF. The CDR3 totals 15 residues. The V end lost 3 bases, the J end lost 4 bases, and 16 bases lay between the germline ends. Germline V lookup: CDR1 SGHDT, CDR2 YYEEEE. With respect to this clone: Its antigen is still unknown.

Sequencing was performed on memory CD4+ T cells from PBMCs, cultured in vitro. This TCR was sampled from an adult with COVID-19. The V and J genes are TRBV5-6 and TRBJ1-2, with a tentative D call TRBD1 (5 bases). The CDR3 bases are TGTGCCAGCAGCTCCGTCGCGGGACGAGGCTATGGCTACACCTTC. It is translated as CASSSVAGRGYGYTF.